Listed below are T cell receptor beta chains from one sample, sequenced in a study of blood T cell repertoires in COVID-19. Sequenced by immunoSEQ multiplex PCR; TCRdb stores in-frame clones only, minus some. The sample gives roughly 320,000 clones, 90% to 95% of which show up once; less than 4% is in the top ten. The specimen sequenced was PBMCs or T cells enriched from blood (not recorded which). The source of these receptors is a woman in her twenties or thirties who had been exposed to COVID-19. CDR3s include the opening cysteine and the closing phenylalanine or tryptophan.

J gene,V gene,CDR3 protein
TRBJ1-6,TRBV5-1,CASSQTGGSYSPLHF
TRBJ1-1,TRBV11-3,CASSVQGNTEAFF
TRBJ2-7,TRBV5-1,CASSRAGRSGEQYF
TRBJ2-3,TRBV5-1,CASSPGASGARTDTQYF
TRBJ1-6,TRBV19,CASSTFTDYNSPLHF
TRBJ2-1,TRBV11-2,CASSLRLGTYNEQFF
TRBJ2-3,TRBV6-5,CASKQGSTDTQYF
TRBJ1-2,TRBV3-1/TRBV3-2,CASSQDQVGYYGYTF
TRBJ1-6,TRBV18,CASSPGQYEGSPLHF
TRBJ1-6,TRBV5-6,CASSLETGENSPLHF
TRBJ1-5,TRBV6-2/TRBV6-3,CASSYSGQSLNQPQHF
TRBJ1-4,TRBV6-5,CASSYIAEAEKLFF
TRBJ2-1,TRBV24-1,CATSDLYEQFF
TRBJ2-3,TRBV11-3,CASSFEARDTQYF
TRBJ2-2,TRBV25-1,CASSEFQGASTGELFF
TRBJ1-1,TRBV24-1,CATSGEGLGFVF
TRBJ2-7,TRBV23-1,CASSPNLQGGTYEQYF
TRBJ2-1,TRBV7-9,CASSLAGLAGLSYNEQFF
TRBJ1-2,TRBV5-1,CASSLVPQGGYTF
TRBJ2-3,TRBV7-9,CASSSLAGGPTDTQYF
TRBJ1-4,TRBV19,CASSIPTGSANEKLFF
TRBJ1-5,TRBV7-2,CASSLAQGEGNQPQHF
TRBJ2-5,TRBV4-1,CASSRPTAQETQYF
TRBJ2-2,TRBV7-9,CASSPSGGYTGELFF
TRBJ1-2,TRBV28,CASSLPDTYGYTF
TRBJ2-5,TRBV6-2/TRBV6-3,CASSSGTIETQYF
TRBJ1-3,TRBV5-6,CASSLATAGNTIYF
TRBJ2-5,TRBV10-3,CAISGNRASETQYF
TRBJ2-2,TRBV9,CASSSYREEDTGELFF
TRBJ1-2,TRBV4-1,CASSQGDRGPYGYTF